These T cell receptor beta chains were read from a single sample in a study of siplizumab effects on memory and regulatory T cells. Profiling relied on immunoSEQ multiplex PCR, and the TCRdb table lists in-frame clones only, not all of them. Of roughly 120,000 clones detected, approximately 94% appear once; the ten largest clones hold roughly 1.5%. Sequenced input: non-Treg CD4+ T cells sorted from blood. The receptors were gathered from a human donor in good health. CDR3s include the opening cysteine and the closing phenylalanine or tryptophan. The order of the fields is J gene, D gene, V gene, clone size, CDR3 DNA, CDR3 protein. D genes are given only for firm matches. Size values are once, few and many counts, or a class for expanded clones, and some rows have none.

TRBJ1-5 | TRBD1 | TRBV30 | . | TGTGCCTGGAGCCCAGGGACAGGGGGGCAGCCCCAGCATTTT | CAWSPGTGGQPQHF
TRBJ2-3 | TRBD1 | TRBV2 | . | TGTGCCAGCAGTGGGACAGGGAGCACAGATACGCAGTATTTT | CASSGTGSTDTQYF
TRBJ1-4 | TRBD1 | TRBV29-1 | . | TGCAGCGTTTCGGGACAGAGGGGGCCGATTGAAAAACTGTTTTTT | CSVSGQRGPIEKLFF
TRBJ1-2 | . | TRBV27 | . | TGTGCCAGCAGGCCGGGACCGAGGCGAGATGGCTACACCTTC | CASRPGPRRDGYTF
TRBJ2-7 | . | TRBV11-3 | . | TGTGCCAGCAGCTTAGGACAGGGAGGCGAGCAGTACTTC | CASSLGQGGEQYF
TRBJ1-4 | . | TRBV25-1 | . | TGTGCCAGCAGTGAATATCCAGGGATAAACGAAAAACTGTTTTTT | CASSEYPGINEKLFF
TRBJ1-3 | . | TRBV19 | . | TGTGCCAGTAGTATTTCGGCGGCTGGAAACACCATATATTTT | CASSISAAGNTIYF
TRBJ1-1 | . | TRBV11-3 | . | TGTGCCAGCAGCTGGGGGCCCGACACTGAAGCTTTCTTT | CASSWGPDTEAFF
TRBJ2-4 | . | TRBV10-1 | . | TGCGCCAGCAGTCCGATGGTAGCCAAAAACATTCAGTACTTC | CASSPMVAKNIQYF
TRBJ2-7 | TRBD1 | TRBV19 | . | TGTGCCAGTAGTATAGAGACAGGGGTCTCCTACGAGCAGTACTTC | CASSIETGVSYEQYF
TRBJ2-7 | . | TRBV27 | . | TGTGCCAGCAGTTTATTTATTGGGAACGAGCAGTACTTC | CASSLFIGNEQYF
TRBJ2-1 | . | TRBV27 | . | TGTGCCAGCAGTGCAAGGCCGGGACAATTTGTGGGTGAGCAGTTCTTC | CASSARPGQFVGEQFF
TRBJ2-3 | . | TRBV5-4 | . | TGTGCCAGCAGCTTTGGTGGGGTGCGGGCTAGCACAGATACGCAGTATTTT | CASSFGGVRASTDTQYF
TRBJ2-1 | . | TRBV10-3 | once | TGTGCCACCTCAGGAATCCGCGATGAGCAGTTCTTC | CATSGIRDEQFF
TRBJ2-5 | TRBD2 | TRBV19 | . | TGTGCCAGTAGTATGGGCGGGGGGGCCTATGAGACCCAGTACTTC | CASSMGGGAYETQYF
TRBJ2-7 | TRBD1 | TRBV19 | . | TGTGCCAGTAGTCCGGGACAGGGGGCCTCCTACGAGCAGTACTTC | CASSPGQGASYEQYF
TRBJ1-1 | TRBD1 | TRBV5-1 | . | TGCGCCAGCAGATTAGGACAGGGGGTCGAGAACACTGAAGCTTTCTTT | CASRLGQGVENTEAFF
TRBJ1-2 | TRBD1 | TRBV6-6 | . | TGTGCCAGCAGACCGACAGGGTCTAACTATGGCTACACCTTC | CASRPTGSNYGYTF
TRBJ2-7 | . | TRBV7-7 | once | TGTGCTAGCAGCCCCGTCGCCGGGAACTACGAGCAGTACTTC | CASSPVAGNYEQYF
TRBJ2-1 | TRBD2 | TRBV19 | . | TGTGCCAGTACTAGGGGACTAGCGGGAGGCAATGAGCAGTTCTTC | CASTRGLAGGNEQFF
TRBJ2-7 | . | TRBV6-6 | . | TGTGCCAGCAGTTACTTGCGGGCCTCCTACGAGCAGTACTTC | CASSYLRASYEQYF
TRBJ2-4 | TRBD1 | TRBV7-9 | . | TGTGCCAGCACCCTAAAGGACAGGGCCGTAAACATTCAGTACTTC | CASTLKDRAVNIQYF
TRBJ1-3 | TRBD1 | TRBV27 | . | TGTGCCAGCAGTTTCGGGGGGACAGGGAAAGACACCATATATTTT | CASSFGGTGKDTIYF
TRBJ2-3 | TRBD2 | TRBV19 | . | TGTGCCAGTAGAACTAGCGGGACGGATACGCAGTATTTT | CASRTSGTDTQYF
TRBJ2-5 | TRBD1 | TRBV7-8 | . | TGTGCCAGCAGCGAAGGGGGGACAGGGGAGACCCAGTACTTC | CASSEGGTGETQYF
TRBJ1-2 | . | TRBV29-1 | . | TGCAGCGTTGACGGGGATTTCACCTTC | CSVDGDFTF
TRBJ1-1 | . | TRBV6-1 | . | TGTGCCAGCACTTTCTCAGGGGTCGACACTGAAGCTTTCTTT | CASTFSGVDTEAFF
TRBJ2-2 | TRBD1 | TRBV5-1 | . | TGCGCCAGCAGCTTGGTGCGACAGGGTCGAACCGGGGAGCTGTTTTTT | CASSLVRQGRTGELFF
TRBJ2-3 | TRBD2 | TRBV5-1 | . | TGCGCCAGCAGCAAGGGACTAGCGGGGGGAGATACGCAGTATTTT | CASSKGLAGGDTQYF
TRBJ1-2 | . | TRBV7-6 | . | TGTGCCAGCAGTCAAAACCCCATCAACTATGGCTACACCTTC | CASSQNPINYGYTF
TRBJ2-2 | TRBD2 | TRBV19 | . | TGTGCCAGTAGTTTGAGCGGGAGAGGGATCGGGGAGCTGTTTTTT | CASSLSGRGIGELFF
TRBJ2-1 | TRBD1 | TRBV15 | . | TGTGCCACCAGCAGCGCAGGGGGTTCCTACAATGAGCAGTTCTTC | CATSSAGGSYNEQFF
TRBJ1-4 | TRBD1 | TRBV6-5 | . | TGTGCCAGCACCCGGGGGACAGGGAAGGAAAAACTGTTTTTT | CASTRGTGKEKLFF
TRBJ2-7 | TRBD1 | TRBV5-4 | few | TGTGCCAGCAGCTTAGGGGGCCGGTCCTACGAGCAGTACTTC | CASSLGGRSYEQYF
TRBJ2-6 | . | TRBV10-3 | . | TGTGCCATCAGTGAGTCGGGCAGGACTGGGGCCAACGTCCTGACTTTC | CAISESGRTGANVLTF
TRBJ1-1 | . | TRBV4-1 | few | TGCGCCAGCATCCATGACACTGAAGCTTTCTTT | CASIHDTEAFF
TRBJ1-2 | . | TRBV11-2 | once | TGTGCCAGCAGCTTACGATCGGGGGCGCCTAGCTATGGCTACACCTTC | CASSLRSGAPSYGYTF
TRBJ2-1 | . | TRBV10-3 | . | TGTGCCATCAGTGTAGGCCCTACCGAGGAGTTTAAGCAGTTCTTC | CAISVGPTEEFKQFF
TRBJ1-5 | . | TRBV2 | . | TGTGCCAGCAGTGAAAGGTGGGTTAGGAGCAATCAGCCCCAGCATTTT | CASSERWVRSNQPQHF
TRBJ2-3 | . | TRBV10-3 | . | TGTGCCACCTTGGACGGTTGGACAGATACGCAGTATTTT | CATLDGWTDTQYF
TRBJ2-7 | . | TRBV10-1 | . | TGCGCCACCAGTCGAGCACCCTCCTACGAGCAGTACTTC | CATSRAPSYEQYF
TRBJ1-3 | . | TRBV27 | . | TGTGCCAGCAGTGCTAGTAACTCTGGAAACACCATATATTTT | CASSASNSGNTIYF
TRBJ2-7 | TRBD1 | TRBV5-1 | . | TGCGCCAGCAGCTCGGGACAGGGCGCCTCCTACGAGCAGTACTTC | CASSSGQGASYEQYF
TRBJ2-1 | TRBD2 | TRBV5-1 | . | TGCGCCAGCAGCCGCTCTGGGACTAGCGGGGCCGCCAATGAGCAGTTCTTC | CASSRSGTSGAANEQFF
TRBJ1-1 | TRBD1 | TRBV5-1 | . | TGCGCCAGCAGCTGGACAGGGGGCACTGAAGCTTTCTTT | CASSWTGGTEAFF